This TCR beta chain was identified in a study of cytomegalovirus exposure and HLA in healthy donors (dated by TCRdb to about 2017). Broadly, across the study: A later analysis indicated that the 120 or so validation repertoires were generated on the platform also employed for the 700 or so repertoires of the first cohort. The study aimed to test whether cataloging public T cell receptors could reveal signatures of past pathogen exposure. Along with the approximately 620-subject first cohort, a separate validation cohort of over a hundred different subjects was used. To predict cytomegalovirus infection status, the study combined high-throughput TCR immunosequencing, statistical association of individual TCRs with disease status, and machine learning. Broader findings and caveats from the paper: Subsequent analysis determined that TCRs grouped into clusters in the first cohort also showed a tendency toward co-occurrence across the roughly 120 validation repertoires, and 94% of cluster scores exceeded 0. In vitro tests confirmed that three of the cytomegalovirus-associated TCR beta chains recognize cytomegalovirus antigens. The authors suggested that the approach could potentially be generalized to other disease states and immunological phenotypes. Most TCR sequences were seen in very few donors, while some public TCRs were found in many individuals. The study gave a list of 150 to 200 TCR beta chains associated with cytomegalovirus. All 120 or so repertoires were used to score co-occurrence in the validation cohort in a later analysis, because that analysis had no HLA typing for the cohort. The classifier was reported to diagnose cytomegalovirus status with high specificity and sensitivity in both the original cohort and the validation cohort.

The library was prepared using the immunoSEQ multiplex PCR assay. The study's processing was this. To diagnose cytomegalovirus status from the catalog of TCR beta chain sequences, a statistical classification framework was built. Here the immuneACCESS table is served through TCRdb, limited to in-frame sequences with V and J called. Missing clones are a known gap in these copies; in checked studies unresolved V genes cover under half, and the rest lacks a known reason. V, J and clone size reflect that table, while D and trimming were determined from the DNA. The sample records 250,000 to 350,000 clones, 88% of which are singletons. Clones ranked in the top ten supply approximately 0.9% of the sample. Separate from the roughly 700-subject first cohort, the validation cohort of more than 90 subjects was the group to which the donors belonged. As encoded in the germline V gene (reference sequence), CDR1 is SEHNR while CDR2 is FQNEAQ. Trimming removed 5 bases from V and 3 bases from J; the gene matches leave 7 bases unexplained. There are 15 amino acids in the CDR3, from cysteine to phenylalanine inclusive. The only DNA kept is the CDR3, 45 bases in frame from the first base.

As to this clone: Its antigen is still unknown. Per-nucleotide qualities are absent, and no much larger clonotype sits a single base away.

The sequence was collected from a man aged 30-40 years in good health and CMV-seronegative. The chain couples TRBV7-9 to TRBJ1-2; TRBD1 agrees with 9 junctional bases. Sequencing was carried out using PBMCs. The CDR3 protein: CASSQLQGADYGYTF. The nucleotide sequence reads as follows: TGTGCCAGCAGCCAATTACAGGGGGCTGACTATGGCTACACCTTC. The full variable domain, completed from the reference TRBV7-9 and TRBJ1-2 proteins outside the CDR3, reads DTGVSQNPRHKITKRGQNVTFRCDPISEHNRLYWYRQTLGQGPEFLTYFQNEAQLEKSRLLSDRFSAERPKGSFSTLEIQRTEQGDSAMYLCASSQLQGADYGYTFGSGTRLTVV.